This paragraph covers one T cell receptor beta chain sequence. Source study methods: Estimated nucleated cell counts came from reference gene primer amplification. The assay was immunoSEQ multiplex PCR, and TCRdb's table has in-frame clones only and misses some. V, J and clone size are taken as reported in that table, and D and trimming were inferred from the DNA itself. The sample holds roughly 250,000 clones; under 95% are singletons and the top ten take over 1.5%. CDR1 is LNHNV, CDR2 YYDKDF, per germline (reference sequence). CDR3 length: 12 residues. Trimming took 1 base from V and 7 from J, leaving 5 bases between them. The data were taken from a study of blood T cell repertoires in COVID-19. Participants spanned ages about 18 to 95 years and resided in 20 to 30 US areas. Cohort 3 donors were reported recovered after two negative PCRs, clearance, or symptom resolution.

V usage is TRBV15 and J usage is TRBJ2-1; no clear D. The sample comprised PBMCs or T cells enriched from blood (not recorded which). The sequence was obtained from a woman under 30 who had recovered from COVID-19. CDR3 DNA: TGTGCCACCAGCAGAGGTTCTAATGAGCAGTTCTTC. It specifies CATSRGSNEQFF.